The T cell receptor beta chain described here comes from a study of spatial heterogeneity in lung cancer (dated by TCRdb to the late 2010s). Background for the entire study: Beta-chain transcripts were consistently detected in greater numbers than alpha-chain transcripts, which likely reflected higher beta-chain transcript abundance. In the raw uncorrected reads, each unique combination of TCR and UMI appeared on average more than ten times. In non-small cell lung cancer, the study quantitatively compared TCR alpha and beta repertoires across several tumor regions, matched nontumor lung, and blood. The study linked features of the TCR repertoire to counts of nonsynonymous mutations, which were determined by whole-exome sequencing of tumor tissue. Both alpha and beta chains were TCR-sequenced in roughly 200 tumor regions, under 70 matched nontumor lung samples and over 55 PBMC samples obtained at surgery.

Summary of the overall study and its limitations: Ubiquitous expanded tumor TCRs showed up in blood more often at tumor resection than at routine follow-up. Confirming at a functional level the hypothesis that regional TCRs recognize regional mutations was considered to require additional single-cell paired TCR alpha and beta sequencing.

In the paper's terms, the time point label means: sample taken at primary tumor resection. Whole RNA extracted from tumor and nontumor lung tissue, or from cryopreserved PBMC samples, was used for TCR sequencing without cell sorting. The donors were more than 60 patients from the lung TRACERx cohort who had early-stage, untreated non-small cell lung cancer. Only patients with enough RNA available from two or more tumor regions were chosen for TCR sequencing. According to the germline V gene, CDR1 reads MGHRA and CDR2 reads YSYEKL. Spanning cysteine to phenylalanine, the CDR3 consists of 16 amino acids. Solely the CDR3 DNA is kept, with 48 bases framed from the first base. Ends trimmed: V by 0 bases, J by 7 bases; bases unmatched to a gene: 7. To prepare the library, 5' RACE was applied. TCRdb lists the instrument as NextSeq 500. To allow correction of PCR and sequencing errors, the TCR library protocol tagged every TCR cDNA molecule with a unique molecular identifier. The study's own analysis went as follows. Decombinator tools were used for TCR identification, UMI-based error correction and CDR3 extraction. TCRs above a frequency of 2 per 1,000, corresponding to the top 1% of the tumor frequency distribution, were defined as expanded. Renyi diversity was calculated using the R vegan package after each repertoire was subsampled 100 times to 5,000 TCRs. CDR3 similarity networks were built from amino acid triplet string-kernel similarity, connecting CDR3s with pairwise similarity above 0.82. The raw public reads went through TCRdb reprocessing: fastp at Q25, MiXCR clone calling, in-frame beta chains kept. Here each entry gathers all rows of one CDR3 protein and keeps the most common genes and DNA. Here the V and J calls rest on TCRdb's processing, not on the authors' analysis. The sample profile shows about 82,000 distinct CDR3 sequences; about 12% of them were found once. The ten largest make up around 4.6% of the sample.

This clonotype was seen only a few times. The clone's antigen remains unknown. Base qualities are not recorded, but no much larger clone differs from it by a single base. This clonotype was sampled from a male donor with early-stage non-small cell lung cancer. Here the sequenced sample was PBMCs, taken at surgery. The rearrangement combines TRBV4-1 with TRBJ2-7; the junction holds 12 bases that match TRBD2. The DNA sequence is as follows: TGCGCCAGCAGCCAAGATCCTAGCGGGAGGGCTGCTGAGCAGTACTTC. Its amino acids are CASSQDPSGRAAEQYF.